This T cell receptor (beta chain) is from a study of blood T cell repertoires in COVID-19. Study-level background: COVID-19 samples, acute and convalescent, were from the United States, Italy and Spain. PBMCs, B-cell-depleted T cells, or T cells were the source of the cDNA or gDNA that made up the material.

Original analysis: Amplification of reference gene primers provided the estimated nucleated cell counts. The protocol was immunoSEQ multiplex PCR, while the TCRdb copy is restricted to in-frame clones and leaves out a portion. V and J calls plus clone size are reproduced from that table; the DNA served to infer D and trimming. The repertoire holds 150,000 to 180,000 clones, with roughly 88% as singletons. The V end was cut by 5 bases, the J end by 9 bases, with 17 bases between. This CDR3 contains 15 residues. Germline assignment: CDR1 MNHNY and CDR2 SVGAGI (reference sequence). The TCR originated in a woman between 50 and 59 years old with acute or convalescent COVID-19. The specimen was peripheral blood. The chain has TRBV6-6 and TRBJ1-6; TRBD1 is a possible D gene (6 bases). This chain's CDR3 is CASSPRQGSGSPLHF. CDR3 bases: TGTGCCAGCAGTCCACGTCAGGGGTCAGGTTCACCCCTCCACTTT.